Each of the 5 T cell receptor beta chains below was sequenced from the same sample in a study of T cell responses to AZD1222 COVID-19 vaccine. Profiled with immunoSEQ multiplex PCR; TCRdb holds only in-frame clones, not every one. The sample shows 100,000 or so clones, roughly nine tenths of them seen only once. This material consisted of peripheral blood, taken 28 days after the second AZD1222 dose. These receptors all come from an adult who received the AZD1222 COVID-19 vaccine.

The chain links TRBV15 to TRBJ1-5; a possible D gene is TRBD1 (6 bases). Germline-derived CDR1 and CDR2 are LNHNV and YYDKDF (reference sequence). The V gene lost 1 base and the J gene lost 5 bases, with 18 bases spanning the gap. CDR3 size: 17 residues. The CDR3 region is CATSRGDRQPTDQPQHF. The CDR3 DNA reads TGTGCCACCAGCAGAGGCGACAGGCAACCCACAGATCAGCCCCAGCATTTT.

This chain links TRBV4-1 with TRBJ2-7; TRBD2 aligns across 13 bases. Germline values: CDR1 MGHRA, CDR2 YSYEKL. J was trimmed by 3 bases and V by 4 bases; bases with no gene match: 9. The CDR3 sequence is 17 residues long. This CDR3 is CASSPATGTSGVYEQYF. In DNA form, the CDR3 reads TGCGCCAGCAGCCCAGCGACCGGGACTAGCGGGGTCTACGAGCAGTACTTC.

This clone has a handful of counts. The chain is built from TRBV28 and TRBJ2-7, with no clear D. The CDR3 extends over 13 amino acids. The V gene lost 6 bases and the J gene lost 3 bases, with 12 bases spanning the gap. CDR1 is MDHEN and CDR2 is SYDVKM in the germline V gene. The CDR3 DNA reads TGTGCCAGCAGATCCGTCGACCTCTACGAGCAGTACTTC. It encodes CASRSVDLYEQYF.

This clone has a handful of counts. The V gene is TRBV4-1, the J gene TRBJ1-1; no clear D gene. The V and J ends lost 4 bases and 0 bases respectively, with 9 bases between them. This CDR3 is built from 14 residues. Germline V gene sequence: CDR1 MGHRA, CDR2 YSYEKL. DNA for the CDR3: TGCGCCAGCAGCCCTGAAAGATTGAACACTGAAGCTTTCTTT. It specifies CASSPERLNTEAFF.

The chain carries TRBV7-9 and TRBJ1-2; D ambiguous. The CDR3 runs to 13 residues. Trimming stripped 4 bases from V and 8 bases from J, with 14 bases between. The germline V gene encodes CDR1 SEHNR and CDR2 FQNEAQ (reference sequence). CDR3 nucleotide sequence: TGTGCCAGCAGCTATGGTTCCACCCAGGGCTACACCTTC. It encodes CASSYGSTQGYTF.